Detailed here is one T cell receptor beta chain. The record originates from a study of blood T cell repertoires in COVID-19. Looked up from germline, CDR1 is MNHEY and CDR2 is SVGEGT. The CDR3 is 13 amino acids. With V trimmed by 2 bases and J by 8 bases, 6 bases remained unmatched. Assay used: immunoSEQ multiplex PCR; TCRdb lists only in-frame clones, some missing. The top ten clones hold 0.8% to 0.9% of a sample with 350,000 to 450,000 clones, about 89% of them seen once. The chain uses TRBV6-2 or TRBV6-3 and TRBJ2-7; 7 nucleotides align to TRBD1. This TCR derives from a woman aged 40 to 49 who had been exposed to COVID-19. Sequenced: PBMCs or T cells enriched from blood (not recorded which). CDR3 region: CASSYQSQGQQYF. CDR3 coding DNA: TGTGCCAGCAGTTACCAGTCACAGGGGCAGCAGTACTTC.